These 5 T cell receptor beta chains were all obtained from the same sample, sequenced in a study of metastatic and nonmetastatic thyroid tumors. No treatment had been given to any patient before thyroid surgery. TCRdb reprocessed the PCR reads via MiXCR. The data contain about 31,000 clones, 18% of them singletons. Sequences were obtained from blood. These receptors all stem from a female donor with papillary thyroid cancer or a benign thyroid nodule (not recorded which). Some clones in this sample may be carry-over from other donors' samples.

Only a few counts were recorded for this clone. Here the CDR3 reads CTNTLAYNQPQHF. CDR3 sequence (DNA): TGTACCAATACCTTAGCTTACAATCAGCCCCAGCATTTT. The chain joins TRBV6-1 to TRBJ1-5; D gene ambiguous. The CDR3 has 13 residues. The germline CDR1 and CDR2 sequences are MNHNS and SASEGT.

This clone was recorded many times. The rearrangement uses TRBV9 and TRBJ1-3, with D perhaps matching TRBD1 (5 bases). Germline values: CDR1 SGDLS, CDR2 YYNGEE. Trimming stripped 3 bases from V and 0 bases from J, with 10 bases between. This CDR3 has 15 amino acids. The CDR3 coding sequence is TGTGCCAGCAGCGACCACAGGCACTCTGGAAACACCATATATTTT. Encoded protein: CASSDHRHSGNTIYF.

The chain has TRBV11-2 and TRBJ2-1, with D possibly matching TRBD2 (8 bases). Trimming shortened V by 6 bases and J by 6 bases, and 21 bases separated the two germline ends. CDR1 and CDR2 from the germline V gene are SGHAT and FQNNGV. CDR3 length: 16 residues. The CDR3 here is CASSPGGSGAANEQFF. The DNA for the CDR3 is TGTGCCAGCAGTCCAGGGGGTAGCGGGGCGGCCAATGAGCAGTTCTTC.

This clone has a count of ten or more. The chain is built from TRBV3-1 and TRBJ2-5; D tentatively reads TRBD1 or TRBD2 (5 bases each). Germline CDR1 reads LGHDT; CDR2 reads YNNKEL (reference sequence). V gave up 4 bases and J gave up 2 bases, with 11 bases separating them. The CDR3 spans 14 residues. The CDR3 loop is CASSPPGRQETQYF. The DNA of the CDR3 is TGTGCCAGCAGCCCTCCGGGACGTCAAGAGACCCAGTACTTC.

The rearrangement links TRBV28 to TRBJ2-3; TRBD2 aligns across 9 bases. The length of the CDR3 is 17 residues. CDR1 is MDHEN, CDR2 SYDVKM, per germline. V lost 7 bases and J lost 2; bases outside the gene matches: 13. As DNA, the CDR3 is TGTGCCAGCATCCTATTAACTAGCGGGCAAATCACAGATACGCAGTATTTT. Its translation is CASILLTSGQITDTQYF.